Below, 13 T cell receptor beta chains from the same sample are listed, as sequenced in a study of shared clonotypes between healthy human individuals. Assay: immunoSEQ multiplex PCR; the TCRdb copy retains only in-frame clones and omits some. The sample has some 2,000,000 clones; more than 90% are singletons. The source material was naive CD4+ T cells sorted from blood. Subset given: CD45RA+ positively selected. Receptors were obtained from a man aged 18 to 29 in good health.

In regard to this clone: In the same sample, other DNA sequences code for this CDR3. The chain links TRBV7-2 to TRBJ2-2; no definite D call. Trimming removed 7 bases at V and 0 bases at J, with 6 bases between. This CDR3 comprises 13 residues. Germline CDR1 and CDR2: SGHTA and FQGNSA. The CDR3 DNA follows: TGTGCCAGCAAGGGCCCGAACACCGGGGAGCTGTTTTTT. The encoded protein is CASKGPNTGELFF.

DNA for the CDR3: TGCGCCAGCAGCCAAGAATTGCTTTTGGGTACGCAGTATTTT. It encodes CASSQELLLGTQYF. The V gene is TRBV4-1, the J gene TRBJ2-3; the D is unclear. Between the trimmed V and J ends, which lost 0 bases and 8 bases, there was a span of 12 bases. In germline, CDR1 is MGHRA, CDR2 YSYEKL. The CDR3 runs 14 residues.

This chain connects TRBV7-3 to TRBJ2-3, with 12 bases aligning to TRBD2. The CDR3 is 16 residues long. Trimming cost V 5 bases and J 0 bases; bases outside gene matches: 3. From germline, CDR1 is SGHTA and CDR2 FQGTGA. The chain's CDR3 is CASSPTSGGSTDTQYF. CDR3 nucleotide sequence: TGTGCCAGCAGCCCGACTAGCGGGGGTAGCACAGATACGCAGTATTTT. The whole variable domain, filled in from reference TRBV7-3 and TRBJ2-3, reads GAGVSQTPSNKVTEKGKYVELRCDPISGHTALYWYRQSLGQGPEFLIYFQGTGAADDSGLPNDRFFAVRPEGSVSTLKIQRTERGDSAVYLCASSPTSGGSTDTQYFGPGTRLTVL.

Here the CDR3 reads CARKVRVAGPIACPEEQYF. The CDR3 nucleotides are TGTGCCAGAAAAGTTCGGGTAGCGGGACCTATTGCCTGCCCCGAAGAGCAGTACTTC. The rearrangement links TRBV28 to TRBJ2-7; 8 nucleotides agree with TRBD2. Germline V lookup: CDR1 MDHEN, CDR2 SYDVKM. J gave up 7 bases and V 9 bases, and 29 bases lay outside the gene matches. The CDR3 extends over 19 amino acids.

This chain links TRBV27 with TRBJ1-4, with D possibly TRBD1 on 5 matching bases. Trimming shortened V by 7 bases and J by 0 bases, and 15 bases separated the two germline ends. The CDR3 is 16 amino acids. Germline V CDR1 and CDR2: MNHEY, SMNVEV (reference sequence). Written as DNA, the CDR3 is TGTGCCAGCAAAACGGGCAGGGAATCAACTAATGAAAAACTGTTTTTT. Amino acids: CASKTGRESTNEKLFF.

This chain connects TRBV6-1 to TRBJ1-2, with 8 bases identical to TRBD1. V lost 4 bases and J lost 4; bases outside the gene matches: 5. The length of the CDR3 is 14 residues. Germline CDR1 reads MNHNS; CDR2 reads SASEGT. CDR3 bases: TGTGCCAGCAGTGCAGGGGGCTGGAGCTATGGCTACACCTTC. Translated: CASSAGGWSYGYTF.

To note about this clone: The same CDR3 can be traced to other DNA sequences in this sample. This chain uses TRBV19 with TRBJ1-4, with D possibly TRBD1 on 5 matching bases. Germline V gives CDR1 LNHDA, CDR2 SQIVND (reference sequence). Trimming took off 8 bases at V and 2 bases at J, with 12 bases between the two ends. The CDR3 length is 14 residues. This CDR3 is CASRGTGTNEKLFF. The CDR3 bases are TGTGCCAGTCGGGGGACGGGGACTAATGAAAAACTGTTTTTT.

V and J are TRBV10-3 and TRBJ2-3, with TRBD2 matching 7 bases. Germline V gene sequence: CDR1 ENHRY, CDR2 SYGVKD. The trim removed 7 bases at V and 3 bases at J, leaving 4 bases unmatched. This CDR3 is built from 13 residues. The CDR3 protein is CAINHSGTDTQYF. DNA of the CDR3: TGTGCCATCAATCATAGCGGGACAGATACGCAGTATTTT.

The sample holds one count of this clone. The chain couples TRBV6-1 to TRBJ2-7; TRBD2 matches at 9 bases. V lost 6 bases to trimming and J lost 2 bases; unmatched junction nucleotides: 5. Germline V CDR1 and CDR2: MNHNS, SASEGT. The CDR3 has 14 amino acids. CDR3 bases: TGTGCCAGCAGGGTAGCGGGAGTTGCCTACGAGCAGTACTTC. Amino acids: CASRVAGVAYEQYF.

This CDR3 is CASSLAQGRDIQYF. Here the CDR3 DNA reads TGTGCCAGCAGCTTAGCCCAGGGGCGAGACATTCAGTACTTC. V gene TRBV7-9 combines with J gene TRBJ2-4; D perhaps matches TRBD1 (6 bases). From germline, CDR1 is SEHNR and CDR2 FQNEAQ (reference sequence). V was clipped by 0 bases and J by 8 bases, with 11 bases between them. This CDR3 region has 14 residues.

In this sample, this clone turned up a few times. The gene calls are TRBV10-1 and TRBJ2-7, with 10 nucleotides matching TRBD2. This CDR3 has 13 residues. CDR1 WNHNN and CDR2 SYGVQD come from the germline V gene (reference sequence). The junction had 2 bases not matched to a gene; V was cut back by 4 bases and J by 5 bases. The CDR3 loop reads CASSVLAGDEQYF. The CDR3 DNA reads TGCGCCAGCAGTGTCCTAGCGGGAGACGAGCAGTACTTC.

V is TRBV2 and J is TRBJ2-7, with D possibly called TRBD1 or TRBD2 (7 bases each). Germline CDR1 and CDR2: SNHLY and FYNNEI. With 4 bases removed from V and 5 bases from J, the gap between germline ends came to 15 bases. The CDR3 loop spans 14 amino acids. The CDR3 coding sequence is TGTGCCAGCAGTGTTGCAGGGGGGGGAAACGAGCAGTACTTC. The encoded protein is CASSVAGGGNEQYF.

This clone appeared a few times. The chain couples TRBV2 to TRBJ1-2, with 9 nucleotides matching TRBD1. Germline V gene lookup returns CDR1 SNHLY and CDR2 FYNNEI. The V and J ends lost 7 bases and 1 base, in that order; junction bases with no gene match: 7. The CDR3 is 15 amino acids. The CDR3 sequence: CASIMGQGYNYGYTF. In DNA, the CDR3 is TGTGCCAGCATCATGGGACAGGGTTATAACTATGGCTACACCTTC.